This entry describes one T cell receptor beta chain. Its antigen is still unknown. No much larger clone is present one base from it, and per-base qualities are unavailable. This record belongs to a study of control samples from healthy donors and cancer patients (dated by TCRdb to 2020 to 2022). Library generation was performed with the immunoSEQ multiplex PCR assay. TCRdb stores this immuneACCESS table with in-frame sequences only. Part of the clones is absent; in the studies checked, under half of the shortfall reflects unresolved V genes, and no reason is known for the rest. The sample profile shows 190,000 or so clones; approximately 92% of them were found once. Together, the top ten hold about 1.6% of the sample. There are 15 amino acids in the CDR3, from cysteine to phenylalanine inclusive. Only the CDR3 region is kept as DNA, spanning 45 bases read in frame from base 1. At the junction V is shortened by 1 base and J by 1 base, with 8 bases in between. CDR1 is given as KGHDR and CDR2 as SFDVKD, both from the germline V gene.

The sequence was obtained from a young man in good health. Material: blood. The V gene is TRBV24-1 and the J gene is TRBJ2-3; the D match is possibly TRBD1 or TRBD2, with 5 bases aligned in each. The DNA sequence is given as TGTGCCACCAGTGATTTTCGAGGGGGCACAGATACGCAGTATTTT. Its coded protein is CATSDFRGGTDTQYF.